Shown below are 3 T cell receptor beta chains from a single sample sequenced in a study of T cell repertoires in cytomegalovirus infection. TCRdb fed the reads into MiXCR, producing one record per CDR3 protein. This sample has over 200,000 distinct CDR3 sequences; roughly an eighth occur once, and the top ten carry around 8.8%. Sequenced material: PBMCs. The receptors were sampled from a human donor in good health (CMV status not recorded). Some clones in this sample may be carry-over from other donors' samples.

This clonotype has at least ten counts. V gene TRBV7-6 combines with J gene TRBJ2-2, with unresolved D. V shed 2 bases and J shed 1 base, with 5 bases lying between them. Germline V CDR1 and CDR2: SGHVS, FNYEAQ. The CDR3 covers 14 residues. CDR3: CASSLTLNTGELFF. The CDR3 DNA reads TGTGCCAGCAGCTTAACCCTGAACACCGGGGAGCTGTTTTTT.

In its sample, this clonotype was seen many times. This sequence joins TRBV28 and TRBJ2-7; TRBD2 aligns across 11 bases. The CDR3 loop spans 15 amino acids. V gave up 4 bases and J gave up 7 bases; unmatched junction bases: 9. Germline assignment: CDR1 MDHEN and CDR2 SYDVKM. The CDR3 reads CASSSLAGGPSEQYF. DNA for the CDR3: TGTGCCAGCAGTTCGTTAGCGGGAGGGCCGTCGGAGCAGTACTTC. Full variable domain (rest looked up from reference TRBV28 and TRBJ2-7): DVKVTQSSRYLVKRTGEKVFLECVQDMDHENMFWYRQDPGLGLRLIYFSYDVKMKEKGDIPEGYSVSREKKERFSLILESASTNQTSMYLCASSSLAGGPSEQYFGPGTRLTVT.

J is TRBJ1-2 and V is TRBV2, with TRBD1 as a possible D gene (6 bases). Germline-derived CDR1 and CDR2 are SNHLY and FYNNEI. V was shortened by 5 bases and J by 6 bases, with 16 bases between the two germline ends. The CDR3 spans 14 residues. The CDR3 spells CASSPRRGGDGYTF. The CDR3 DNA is TGTGCCAGCAGTCCGAGGAGAGGGGGGGATGGCTACACCTTC.